This T cell receptor (beta chain) was sequenced in a study of post-analysis software for immune sequencing data. Study-level findings and limits: The study found TRBV5-6, TRBV5-1 and TRBV20-1 among a few TRBV segments more frequent in patients than controls. Significantly decreased normalized Chao1 diversity was recorded for multiple sclerosis patients relative to controls.

Carried by the TCR beta cDNA libraries were unique molecular identifiers. TCRdb used MiXCR to reprocess the PCR reads, holding one entry per CDR3 protein. Of over 250,000 distinct CDR3 sequences in the sample, 35% to 40% were seen once. Trimming took off 4 bases at V and 6 bases at J, with 17 bases between the two ends. From germline, CDR1 is MNHEY and CDR2 SVGAGI. This CDR3 is 15 amino acids long. Worth noting for this clonotype: Its antigen is not known. Being one base from a much bigger clone, this may be a read error.

The source of this sequence is a girl aged 10-17 years with multiple sclerosis. The sample comprised blood. The V and J genes are TRBV6-5 and TRBJ2-3; D assignment may be TRBD1 or TRBD2 (6 bases each). The chain's CDR3 is CASSWGAGAWDTQYF. The DNA for the CDR3 is TGTGCCAGCAGTTGGGGGGCAGGGGCATGGGATACGCAGTATTTT.